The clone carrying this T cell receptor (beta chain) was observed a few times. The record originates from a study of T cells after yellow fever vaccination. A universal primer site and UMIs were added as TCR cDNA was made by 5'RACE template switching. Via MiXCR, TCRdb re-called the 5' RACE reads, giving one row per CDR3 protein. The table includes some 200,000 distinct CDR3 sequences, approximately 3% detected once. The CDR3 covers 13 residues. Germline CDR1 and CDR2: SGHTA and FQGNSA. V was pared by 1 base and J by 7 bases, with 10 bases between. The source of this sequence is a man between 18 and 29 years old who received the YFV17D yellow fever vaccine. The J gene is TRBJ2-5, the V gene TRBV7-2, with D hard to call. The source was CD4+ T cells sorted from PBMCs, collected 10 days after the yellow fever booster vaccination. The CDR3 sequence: CASSLDRSATQYF. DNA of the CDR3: TGTGCCAGCAGCTTAGACCGGTCGGCGACCCAGTACTTC.